The clone carrying this TCR beta chain was recorded a few times. The antigen is undetermined. A clone one base away is much larger, so this may be a read error. This entry comes from a study of T cells in Graves' hyperthyroidism and ophthalmopathy. General observations from the study: Ophthalmopathy was identified by the model a median about 6 months ahead of onset. A model of 13 V-J pairs discriminated ophthalmopathy from stable hyperthyroidism.

This CDR3 region has 16 residues. V was clipped by 7 bases and J by 0 bases; unmatched bases: 8. RNA transcripts served as the template for amplifying TCR beta CDR3 regions. First-round RT-PCR of the TCR CDR3 relied on the HTBI primer set. TCRdb itself ran the multiplex PCR reads through MiXCR, one entry per CDR3 protein. The profile shows roughly 400,000 distinct CDR3 sequences, approximately 14% of them singletons. The gene calls are TRBV12-3 or TRBV12-4 and TRBJ2-7, with TRBD2 matching over 11 bases. Material: blood. The receptor's source is a woman younger than 30 with Graves' hyperthyroidism that later progressed to Graves' ophthalmopathy. DNA for the CDR3: TGTGCCAGCAATTCACGACTAGCGGGAAACTCCTACGAGCAGTACTTC. This translates into CASNSRLAGNSYEQYF.